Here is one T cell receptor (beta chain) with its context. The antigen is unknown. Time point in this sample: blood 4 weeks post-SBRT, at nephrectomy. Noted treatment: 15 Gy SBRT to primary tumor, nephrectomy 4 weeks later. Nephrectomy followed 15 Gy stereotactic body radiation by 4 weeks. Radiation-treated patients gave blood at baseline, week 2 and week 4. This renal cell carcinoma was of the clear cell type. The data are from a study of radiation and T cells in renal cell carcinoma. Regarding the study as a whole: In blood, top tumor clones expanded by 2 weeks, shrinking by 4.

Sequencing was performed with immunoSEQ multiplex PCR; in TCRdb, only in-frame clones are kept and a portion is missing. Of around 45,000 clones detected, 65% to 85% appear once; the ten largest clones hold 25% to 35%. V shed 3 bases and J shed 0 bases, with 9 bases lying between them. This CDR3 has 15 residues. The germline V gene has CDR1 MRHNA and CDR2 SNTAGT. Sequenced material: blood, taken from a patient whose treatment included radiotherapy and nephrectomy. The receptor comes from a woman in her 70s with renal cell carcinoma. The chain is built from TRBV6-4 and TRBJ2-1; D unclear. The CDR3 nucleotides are TGTGCCAGCAGTGATTTCTTCGGCTCCTACAATGAGCAGTTCTTC. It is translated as CASSDFFGSYNEQFF.